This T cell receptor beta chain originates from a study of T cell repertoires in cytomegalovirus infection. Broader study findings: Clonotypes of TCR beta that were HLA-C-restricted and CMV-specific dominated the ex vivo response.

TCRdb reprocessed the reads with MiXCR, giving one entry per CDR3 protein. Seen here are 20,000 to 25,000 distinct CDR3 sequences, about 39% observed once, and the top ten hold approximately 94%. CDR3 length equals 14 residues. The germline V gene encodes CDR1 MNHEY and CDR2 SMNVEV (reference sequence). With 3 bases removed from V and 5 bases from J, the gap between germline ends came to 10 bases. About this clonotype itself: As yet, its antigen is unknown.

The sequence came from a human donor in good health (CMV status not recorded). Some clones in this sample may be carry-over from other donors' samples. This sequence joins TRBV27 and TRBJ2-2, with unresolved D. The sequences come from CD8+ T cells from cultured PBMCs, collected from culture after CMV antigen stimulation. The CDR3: CASSFRVKTGELFF. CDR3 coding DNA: TGTGCCAGCAGTTTCCGGGTTAAGACCGGGGAGCTGTTTTTT.